The T cell receptor beta chain under discussion was sequenced for a study of early stage breast cancer tumors. Sample share makes this clone medium-sized. Each tumor contributed about 20-55 mg of diced tissue. Trimming shortened V by 11 bases and J by 5 bases, and 13 bases separated the two germline ends. This CDR3 is 12 amino acids long. CDR1 MNHNS and CDR2 SASEGT come from the germline V gene. Data came from immunoSEQ multiplex PCR; TCRdb stores just in-frame clones and leaves some out. The profile shows 9,500 to 10,000 clones, 64% of them singletons. This clonotype was obtained from a person in their 60s with breast cancer. The rearrangement joins TRBV6-1 to TRBJ2-1; no reliable D call. The sample taken for sequencing was breast tumor tissue. CDR3 in DNA: TGTGCCGTCTTTTCGCTTAACAATGAGCAGTTCTTC. Translated: CAVFSLNNEQFF.